The source of this TCR beta chain is a study of blood T cell repertoires in COVID-19. Study context: Acute-phase and convalescent COVID-19 samples originated in the United States, Italy and Spain.

The repertoire was sequenced with immunoSEQ multiplex PCR; TCRdb's copy has only in-frame clones and lacks some. Of about 50,000 clones detected, 80% to 90% appear once; the ten largest clones hold about an eighth. V was pared by 6 bases and J by 1 base, with 9 bases of the junction left unmatched. Germline CDR1 LNHDA, CDR2 SQIVND (reference sequence). This CDR3 is built from 16 residues. The sequence came from a human donor with active COVID-19. The donor label of this sample is uncertain. The chain couples TRBV19 to TRBJ1-1; 9 bases map to TRBD1. Specimen: peripheral blood. CDR3 protein: CASSYRPGQGNTEAFF. The CDR3 DNA is TGTGCCAGTAGCTATCGCCCGGGACAGGGGAACACTGAAGCTTTCTTT.